This TCR beta chain comes out of a study of blood T cell repertoires in COVID-19. Turning to the study itself: Donors in the United States, Italy and Spain gave samples during acute or convalescent COVID-19. Sample material is recorded as cDNA or gDNA derived from T cells, B-cell-depleted T cells, or PBMCs.

Authors' analysis steps: By means of reference gene primer amplification, nucleated cell counts were estimated. Method: immunoSEQ multiplex PCR; TCRdb's copy keeps in-frame clones and lacks some. That table gives V, J and clone size, and the DNA gave D and trimming. The data hold 130,000 or so clones, with roughly 90% observed a single time. Seattle patients were enrolled while actively infected and followed longitudinally. V lost 6 bases, J lost 6 bases, and 18 bases lay in between. The CDR3 has 16 amino acids. From germline, CDR1 is MNHNY and CDR2 SVGAGI (reference sequence). The genes are TRBV6-6 and TRBJ1-6; the D is unclear. Sample: peripheral blood. This TCR derives from a man between 60 and 70 years old with COVID-19, enrolled during active disease. The CDR3 DNA reads as TGTGCCAGCAGGGGTACTTCCTCCGGGGTTAATTCACCCCTCCACTTT. It codes for CASRGTSSGVNSPLHF.